Presented here are 30 T cell receptor beta chains from one specimen sequenced in a study of T cells after yellow fever vaccination (dated 2019 in TCRdb). Library preparation used 5' RACE. TCRdb shows the sequencer as Illumina NovaSeq 6000. The public reads were reanalyzed by TCRdb: fastp trimming at Q25, MiXCR alignment, in-frame beta chains only. Under each unique CDR3 protein, matching rows form one entry showing the most common genes and DNA. This sample comprises hundreds of thousands of distinct CDR3 sequences, around 13% of them detected only once. The ten largest clones capture roughly 3% of the sample. Interpreted using the paper, the treatment or condition label stands for: live attenuated yellow fever vaccine strain. The source was CD4+ T cells sorted from PBMCs, collected 15 days after the yellow fever booster vaccination. These receptors were taken from a man younger than 35 who received the YFV17D yellow fever vaccine.

The chain recombines TRBV6-2 or TRBV6-3 with TRBJ1-2; a weak D match, TRBD1 (6 bases). The CDR3 spans 12 residues. Germline-derived CDR1 and CDR2 are MNHEY and SVGEGT. V gave up 4 bases and J gave up 5 bases, with 8 bases separating them. This CDR3 is CASSFQGYGYTF. The CDR3 DNA reads as TGTGCCAGCAGTTTCCAGGGGTATGGCTACACCTTC.

The chain uses TRBV7-9 and TRBJ2-3; possible D gene TRBD2, 5 bases. The germline V gene encodes CDR1 SEHNR and CDR2 FQNEAQ (reference sequence). The CDR3 totals 15 residues. V was trimmed by 3 bases and J by 1 base, leaving 11 bases between them. The CDR3 is CASSFGSGGTDTQYF. The CDR3 DNA reads TGTGCCAGCAGCTTTGGCAGCGGAGGCACAGATACGCAGTATTTT.

This clonotype was observed a handful of times. The chain couples TRBV6-6 to TRBJ1-5; no definite D call. There are 14 residues in the CDR3. Germline lookup yields CDR1 MNHNY and CDR2 SVGAGI (reference sequence). V lost 4 bases and J 2 bases, leaving 9 bases between the germline ends. The CDR3 nucleotides read TGTGCCAGCAGTTGGTCCCCGGGCAATCAGCCCCAGCATTTT. As protein: CASSWSPGNQPQHF.

The chain is built from TRBV7-2 and TRBJ2-1, with 8 nucleotides matching TRBD1. CDR3 length equals 16 residues. V lost 2 bases, J lost 9 bases, and 12 bases stayed unmatched. Germline lookup yields CDR1 SGHTA and CDR2 FQGNSA. The CDR3 region is CASSLRDRGYQFEQFF. The CDR3 coding sequence is TGTGCCAGCAGCTTACGAGACAGGGGTTATCAATTTGAGCAGTTCTTC.

This clonotype occurred a few times. The chain joins TRBV3-1 to TRBJ1-4, with D tentatively TRBD1 (6 bases). Germline V gives CDR1 LGHDT, CDR2 YNNKEL (reference sequence). This CDR3 has 14 amino acids. V was trimmed by 7 bases and J by 3 bases, leaving 12 bases between them. CDR3 in amino acids: CASTTSGANEKLFF. The CDR3, as DNA: TGTGCCAGCACCACGTCAGGGGCTAATGAAAAACTGTTTTTT.

This CDR3 is CASSLRGVGYGYTF. For the CDR3, the DNA is TGTGCCAGCAGCTTAAGGGGAGTTGGCTATGGCTACACCTTC. The gene calls are TRBV7-2 and TRBJ1-2; the D gene is possibly TRBD1 (5 bases). CDR1 is SGHTA, CDR2 FQGNSA, per germline. The CDR3 loop spans 14 amino acids. The ends were cut back, 2 bases at V and 4 bases at J, with 11 bases in the middle.

The chain joins TRBV18 to TRBJ1-1; the match to TRBD1 covers 7 bases. Trimming took 3 bases from V and 5 from J; bases not matched to a gene: 6. Germline values: CDR1 KGHSH, CDR2 LQKENI. The length of the CDR3 is 14 residues. This CDR3 reads CASSPDRVWTEAFF. CDR3 DNA: TGTGCCAGCTCACCTGACAGGGTTTGGACTGAAGCTTTCTTT.

The chain couples TRBV11-1 to TRBJ2-3, with D unresolved. This CDR3 comprises 15 residues. V was cut by 5 bases and J by 3 bases, with 15 bases left in between. Per germline, CDR1 SGHAT and CDR2 FQDESV (reference sequence). The CDR3 coding sequence is TGTGCCAGCAGCCCGACGGGTTTTACAACAGATACGCAGTATTTT. As protein: CASSPTGFTTDTQYF.

A few counts support this clonotype. As DNA, the CDR3 is TGTGCCAGCAGCTGGAGTACGGAGCAGCCCCAGCATTTT. It specifies CASSWSTEQPQHF. J is TRBJ1-5 and V is TRBV7-9; D ambiguous. The CDR3 extends over 13 amino acids. V lost 4 bases and J lost 7, with 11 bases in between. Per the germline V gene, CDR1 is SEHNR and CDR2 is FQNEAQ (reference sequence).

In its sample, this clonotype was seen a few times. The chain recombines TRBV24-1 with TRBJ2-2; no firm D call. The CDR3 runs 15 residues. CDR1 is KGHDR and CDR2 is SFDVKD in the germline V gene. Trimming removed 9 bases from V and 6 bases from J, with 19 bases in between. CDR3 sequence reads: CATHIKRRLPGELFF. In nucleotides, the CDR3 is TGTGCCACCCACATTAAGAGGCGGTTGCCCGGGGAGCTGTTTTTT.

CDR3 sequence reads: CSARDILAGFDEQFF. CDR3 nucleotide sequence: TGCAGTGCTAGAGACATACTAGCGGGTTTCGATGAGCAGTTCTTC. This chain joins TRBV20-1 and TRBJ2-1; 9 bases are shared with TRBD2. V trimming: 0 bases; J trimming: 8 bases; junction bases outside the gene matches: 8. The CDR3 is 15 residues long. The V gene's germline CDR1 is DFQATT and CDR2 SNEGSKA (reference sequence).

This clonotype turned up a few times. The chain recombines TRBV7-2 with TRBJ2-7, with D perhaps TRBD1 or TRBD2 (5 bases each). Germline V lookup: CDR1 SGHTA, CDR2 FQGNSA. Deletions cut 3 bases from V and 2 bases from J, with 8 bases between. There are 13 residues in the CDR3. This CDR3 reads CASSFSGPYEQYF. The DNA of the CDR3 is TGTGCCAGCAGCTTCTCGGGGCCCTACGAGCAGTACTTC.

This clonotype was observed a handful of times. V is TRBV2 and J is TRBJ2-5; 7 bases map to TRBD2. V trimming: 0 bases; J trimming: 1 base; junction bases outside the gene matches: 8. The CDR3 runs 17 residues. The germline V gene has CDR1 SNHLY and CDR2 FYNNEI. The CDR3 DNA is TGTGCCAGCAGTGAAGCGGGGGGGTATTGGGTCCAAGAGACCCAGTACTTC. Translating gives CASSEAGGYWVQETQYF.

The rearrangement joins TRBV3-1 to TRBJ1-6; possibly TRBD1 for D (6 bases). V gave up 5 bases and J gave up 8 bases, with 16 bases separating them. The germline gives CDR1 LGHDT, CDR2 YNNKEL (reference sequence). CDR3 length: 15 amino acids. For the CDR3, the DNA is TGTGCCAGCAGCACGACAGGATCCTCCGATTCACCCCTCCACTTT. Protein sequence: CASSTTGSSDSPLHF.

This clonotype showed up just a few times. J is TRBJ1-2 and V is TRBV5-4; D gene ambiguous. The ends were cut back, 0 bases at V and 3 bases at J, with 12 bases in the middle. The germline V gene encodes CDR1 SGHNT and CDR2 YYREEE (reference sequence). The CDR3 has 15 residues. This CDR3 is CASSLGAASDYGYTF. CDR3 coding DNA: TGTGCCAGCAGCTTGGGGGCAGCTAGTGACTATGGCTACACCTTC. Based on the CDR3 plus reference TRBV5-4 and TRBJ1-2, the full variable domain is ETGVTQSPTHLIKTRGQQVTLRCSSQSGHNTVSWYQQALGQGPQFIFQYYREEENGRGNFPPRFSGLQFPNYSSELNVNALELDDSALYLCASSLGAASDYGYTFGSGTRLTVV.

The chain joins TRBV19 to TRBJ1-5; tentatively, D is TRBD1 (5 bases). This CDR3 has 14 amino acids. V was clipped by 6 bases and J by 6 bases, with 15 bases between them. Per the germline V gene, CDR1 is LNHDA and CDR2 is SQIVND (reference sequence). CDR3: CASSLRGLGQPQHF. The DNA of the CDR3 is TGTGCCAGTAGCCTCCGGGGGTTGGGTCAGCCCCAGCATTTT.

In its sample, this clonotype was seen many times. The rearrangement uses TRBV2 and TRBJ2-3, with a weak D call TRBD2 (7 bases). The CDR3 is 14 residues long. Germline V gives CDR1 SNHLY, CDR2 FYNNEI. Trimming left V 8 bases short and J 4 bases short, with 16 bases between. Here the CDR3 DNA reads TGTGCCAGCTTGGCCCGGGGGGCATCAGATACGCAGTATTTT. It codes for CASLARGASDTQYF. Together with reference TRBV2 and TRBJ2-3, the CDR3 gives the full variable domain: EPEVTQTPSHQVTQMGQEVILRCVPISNHLYFYWYRQILGQKVEFLVSFYNNEISEKSEIFDDQFSVERPDGSNFTLKIRSTKLEDSAMYFCASLARGASDTQYFGPGTRLTVL.

Many counts were recorded for this clonotype. The chain employs TRBV15 and TRBJ2-5; no definite D call. Germline CDR1 reads LNHNV; CDR2 reads YYDKDF (reference sequence). The CDR3 runs 15 residues. V was clipped by 1 base and J by 7 bases, with 16 bases between them. CDR3 coding DNA: TGTGCCACCAGCAGAGTAATCGCCATGGTAGGGACCCAGTACTTC. The encoded protein is CATSRVIAMVGTQYF.

In its sample, this clonotype was seen many times. The V call is TRBV5-1, the J call TRBJ1-1; TRBD1 might be the D (5 bases). This CDR3 spans 15 amino acids. Per germline, CDR1 SGHRS and CDR2 YFSETQ. V was clipped by 5 bases and J by 0 bases, with 14 bases between them. The CDR3 sequence: CASSPAGGVNTEAFF. For the CDR3, the DNA is TGCGCCAGCAGTCCAGCCGGAGGGGTGAACACTGAAGCTTTCTTT.

The genes are TRBV5-5 and TRBJ2-3; D is ambiguous. CDR1 and CDR2 (germline): SGHKS, YYEKEE (reference sequence). The CDR3 spans 14 residues. V lost 0 bases to trimming and J lost 3 bases, with 8 bases between them. The CDR3 loop is CASSLEPRTDTQYF. In DNA form, the CDR3 reads TGTGCCAGCAGCTTGGAGCCTCGGACAGATACGCAGTATTTT.

This clonotype was seen a few times. The chain carries TRBV7-4 and TRBJ2-7, with 10 bases lining up with TRBD2. The CDR3 sequence is 18 residues long. The trim removed 1 base at V and 1 base at J, leaving 10 bases unmatched. Germline CDR1 SGHVT, CDR2 SQSDAQ. Written as DNA, the CDR3 is TGTGCCAGCAGCTTAGTCTCTAGCGGGGGTGCAATATCCTACGAGCAGTACGTC. Residues: CASSLVSSGGAISYEQYV.

The sample holds many counts of this clonotype. V usage is TRBV29-1 and J usage is TRBJ2-7; D is ambiguous. This CDR3 contains 11 residues. CDR1 is SQVTM, CDR2 ANQGSEA, per germline. The V end lost 5 bases, the J end lost 7 bases, and 12 bases lay between the germline ends. Here the CDR3 DNA reads TGCAGCGTTTCGAATGTGGGGGAGCAGTACGTC. It specifies CSVSNVGEQYV.

J is TRBJ2-1 and V is TRBV4-2; D uncertain. Germline CDR1 LGHNA, CDR2 YNFKEQ. V lost 1 base and J lost 5, with 9 bases in between. The CDR3 is made up of 14 amino acids. The CDR3 region is CASSQAFGDNEQFF. The CDR3 region has the DNA TGTGCCAGCAGCCAAGCCTTTGGGGACAATGAGCAGTTCTTC.

This clonotype was counted a few times. Compared with germline, one end of the junction differs, possibly owing to a read error. The CDR3 reads CATSRGSQETQYF. In nucleotides, the CDR3 is TGTGCCACCAGCCGGGGGTCCCAAGAGACCCAGTACTTC. This sequence joins TRBV7-3 and TRBJ2-5; TRBD2 is a possible D gene (6 bases). The CDR3 runs to 13 residues. The germline CDR1 and CDR2 sequences are SGHTA and FQGTGA.

The chain has TRBV6-5 and TRBJ1-6; D gene uncertain. The germline V and J ends were trimmed by 7 bases and 12 bases, with 13 bases remaining between them. There are 12 residues in the CDR3. Germline CDR1 reads MNHEY; CDR2 reads SVGAGI. The CDR3 region is CASTSRSKPLHF. CDR3 bases: TGTGCCAGCACTTCCAGGTCTAAACCCCTCCACTTT.

The chain combines TRBV7-6 with TRBJ1-5; 7 nucleotides align to TRBD1. The germline gives CDR1 SGHVS, CDR2 FNYEAQ. J was trimmed by 4 bases and V by 1 base; bases with no gene match: 10. The CDR3 has 17 amino acids. DNA of the CDR3: TGTGCCAGCAGCTTAGAACCTGGGGACAGAGAAAATCAGCCCCAGCATTTT. Translation gives CASSLEPGDRENQPQHF.

The V gene is TRBV5-4, the J gene TRBJ2-7; TRBD1 matches 8 bases. CDR1 SGHNT and CDR2 YYREEE come from the germline V gene (reference sequence). V was clipped by 3 bases and J by 2 bases; unmatched bases: 7. The CDR3 length is 15 residues. CDR3 region: CASSSPTGATYEQYF. CDR3 coding DNA: TGTGCCAGCAGCTCCCCGACAGGGGCCACCTACGAGCAGTACTTC.

J is TRBJ2-5 and V is TRBV5-1, with D perhaps matching TRBD1 (5 bases). V was pared by 2 bases and J by 4 bases, with 15 bases between. The V gene's germline CDR1 is SGHRS and CDR2 YFSETQ. This CDR3 comprises 15 residues. As DNA, the CDR3 is TGCGCCAGCAGCTTAGGGGTTCCCCCCGGAGAGACCCAGTACTTC. It encodes CASSLGVPPGETQYF.

This clonotype was counted once. The chain links TRBV18 to TRBJ2-5; D may be TRBD2 (7 bases). V lost 6 bases and J lost 4, with 21 bases in between. Germline V gene data show CDR1 as KGHSH and CDR2 as LQKENI. The CDR3 totals 16 residues. The CDR3 region has the DNA TGTGCCAGCTCTCCGAACCCGGGGGGCTCAGGAGAGACCCAGTACTTC. Its translation is CASSPNPGGSGETQYF. The full variable domain, its missing parts supplied by reference TRBV18 and TRBJ2-5, is NAGVMQNPRHLVRRRGQEARLRCSPMKGHSHVYWYRQLPEEGLKFMVYLQKENIIDESGMPKERFSAEFPKEGPSILRIQQVVRGDSAAYFCASSPNPGGSGETQYFGPGTRLLVL.

The chain couples TRBV7-2 to TRBJ2-5; D gene unclear. The CDR3 runs 15 residues. Trimming pared 5 bases from V and 4 bases from J, leaving 17 bases between. Germline CDR1 and CDR2: SGHTA and FQGNSA. The CDR3 is CASSPQVAHGETQYF. As DNA, the CDR3 is TGTGCCAGCAGCCCCCAGGTCGCGCACGGAGAGACCCAGTACTTC.